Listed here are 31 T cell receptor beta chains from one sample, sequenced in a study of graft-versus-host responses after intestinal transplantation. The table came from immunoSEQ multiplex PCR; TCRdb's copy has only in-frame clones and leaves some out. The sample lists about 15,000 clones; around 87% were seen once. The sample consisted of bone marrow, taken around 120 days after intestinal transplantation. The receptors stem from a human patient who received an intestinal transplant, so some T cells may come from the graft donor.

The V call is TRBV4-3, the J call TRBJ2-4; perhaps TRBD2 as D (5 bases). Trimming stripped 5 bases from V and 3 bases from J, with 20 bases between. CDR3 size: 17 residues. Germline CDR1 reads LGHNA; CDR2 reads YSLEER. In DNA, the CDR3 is TGCGCCAGCAGCTACAGAGTAGCGCCTCGATTCAAAAACATTCAGTACTTC. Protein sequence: CASSYRVAPRFKNIQYF.

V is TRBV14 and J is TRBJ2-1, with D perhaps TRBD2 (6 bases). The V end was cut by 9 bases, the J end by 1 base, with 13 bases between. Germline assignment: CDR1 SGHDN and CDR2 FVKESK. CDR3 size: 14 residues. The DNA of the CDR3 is TGTGCCAGTGGGGGGAGTAGGTCCTACAATGAGCAGTTCTTC. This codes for CASGGSRSYNEQFF.

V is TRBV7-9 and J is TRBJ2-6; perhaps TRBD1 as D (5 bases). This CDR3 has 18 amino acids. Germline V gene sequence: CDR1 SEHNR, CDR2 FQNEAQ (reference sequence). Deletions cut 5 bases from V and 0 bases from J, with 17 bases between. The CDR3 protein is CASSPPLKQASGANVLTF. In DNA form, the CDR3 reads TGTGCCAGCAGCCCGCCTTTGAAACAGGCCTCTGGGGCCAACGTCCTGACTTTC.

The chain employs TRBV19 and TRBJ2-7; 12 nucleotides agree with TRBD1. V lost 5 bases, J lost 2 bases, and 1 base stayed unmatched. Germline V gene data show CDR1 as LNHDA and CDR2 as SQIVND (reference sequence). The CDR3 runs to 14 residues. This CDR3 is CASSGTGGAYEQYF. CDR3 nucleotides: TGTGCCAGTAGTGGGACAGGGGGCGCCTACGAGCAGTACTTC.

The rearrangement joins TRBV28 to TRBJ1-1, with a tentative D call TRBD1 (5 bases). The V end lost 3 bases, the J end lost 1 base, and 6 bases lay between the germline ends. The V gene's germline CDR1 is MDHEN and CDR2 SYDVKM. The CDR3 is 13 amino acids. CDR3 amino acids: CASSLTANTEAFF. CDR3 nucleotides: TGTGCCAGCAGTTTGACAGCGAACACTGAAGCTTTCTTT.

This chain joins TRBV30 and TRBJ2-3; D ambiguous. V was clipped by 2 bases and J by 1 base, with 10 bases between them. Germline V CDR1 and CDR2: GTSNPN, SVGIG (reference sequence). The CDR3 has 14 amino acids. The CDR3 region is CAWSPDGGTDTQYF. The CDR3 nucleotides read TGTGCCTGGAGTCCCGACGGCGGCACAGATACGCAGTATTTT.

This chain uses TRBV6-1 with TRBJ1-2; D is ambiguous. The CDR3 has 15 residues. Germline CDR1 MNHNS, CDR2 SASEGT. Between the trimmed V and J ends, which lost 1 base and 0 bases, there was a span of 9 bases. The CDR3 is CASSEGRSPNYGYTF. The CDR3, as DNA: TGTGCCAGCAGTGAAGGGCGCAGTCCTAACTATGGCTACACCTTC.

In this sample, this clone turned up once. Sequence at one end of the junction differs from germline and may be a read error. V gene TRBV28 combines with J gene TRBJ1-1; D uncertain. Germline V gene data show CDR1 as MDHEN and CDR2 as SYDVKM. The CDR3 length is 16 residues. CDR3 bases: TGTGCCAGCAGCTTATACCTCCAACCTAAGAACACTGAAGCTTTCTTT. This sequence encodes CASSLYLQPKNTEAFF.

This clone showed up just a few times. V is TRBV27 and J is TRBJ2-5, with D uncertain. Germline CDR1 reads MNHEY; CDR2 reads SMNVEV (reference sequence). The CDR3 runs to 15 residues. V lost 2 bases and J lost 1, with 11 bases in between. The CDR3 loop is CASSLTSIRQETQYF. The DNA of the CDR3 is TGTGCCAGCAGTTTAACGAGTATTCGCCAAGAGACCCAGTACTTC.

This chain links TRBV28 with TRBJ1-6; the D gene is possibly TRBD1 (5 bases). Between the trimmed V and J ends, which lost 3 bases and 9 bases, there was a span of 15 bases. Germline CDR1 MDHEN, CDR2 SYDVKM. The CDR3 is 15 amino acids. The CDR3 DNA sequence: TGTGCCAGCAGTTTGTTAGACGGGGGTAGTTCACCCCTCCACTTT. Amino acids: CASSLLDGGSSPLHF.

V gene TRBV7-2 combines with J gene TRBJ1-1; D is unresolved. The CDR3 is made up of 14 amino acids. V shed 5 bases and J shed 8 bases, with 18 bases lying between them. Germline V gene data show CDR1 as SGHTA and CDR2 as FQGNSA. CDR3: CASSPGKVLGEAFF. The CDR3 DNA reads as TGTGCCAGCAGCCCCGGGAAAGTTCTTGGGGAAGCTTTCTTT.

CDR3: CASSREGLAGRGDTQYF. Written as DNA, the CDR3 is TGTGCCAGCAGCAGAGAGGGGCTAGCGGGGCGTGGAGATACGCAGTATTTT. This chain uses TRBV28 with TRBJ2-3, with TRBD2 matching 9 bases. J lost 5 bases, V lost 6 bases, and 15 bases had no gene match. CDR1 is MDHEN and CDR2 is SYDVKM in the germline V gene. The CDR3 contains 17 residues. Filled out from reference TRBV28 and TRBJ2-3, the complete variable domain reads DVKVTQSSRYLVKRTGEKVFLECVQDMDHENMFWYRQDPGLGLRLIYFSYDVKMKEKGDIPEGYSVSREKKERFSLILESASTNQTSMYLCASSREGLAGRGDTQYFGPGTRLTVL.

CDR3 DNA: TGCGCCAGCAGCGACTGGGGGGCCACTGAAGCTTTCTTT. Residues: CASSDWGATEAFF. The chain employs TRBV4-1 and TRBJ1-1; D might be TRBD1 (6 bases). There are 13 residues in the CDR3. Germline V lookup: CDR1 MGHRA, CDR2 YSYEKL. The V gene lost 5 bases and the J gene lost 4 bases, with 11 bases spanning the gap.

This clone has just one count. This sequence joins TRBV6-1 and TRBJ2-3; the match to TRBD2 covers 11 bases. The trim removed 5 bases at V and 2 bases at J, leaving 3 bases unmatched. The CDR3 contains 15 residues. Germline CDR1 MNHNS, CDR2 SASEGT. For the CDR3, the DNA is TGTGCCAGCAGTCCGGGACTAGCGGACACAGATACGCAGTATTTT. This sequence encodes CASSPGLADTDTQYF.

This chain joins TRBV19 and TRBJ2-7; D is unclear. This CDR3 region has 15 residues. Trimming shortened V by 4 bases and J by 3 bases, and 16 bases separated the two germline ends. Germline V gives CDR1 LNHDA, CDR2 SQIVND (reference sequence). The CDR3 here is CASSNGLRFRYEQYF. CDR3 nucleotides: TGTGCCAGTAGTAACGGGCTGAGATTTCGCTACGAGCAGTACTTC.

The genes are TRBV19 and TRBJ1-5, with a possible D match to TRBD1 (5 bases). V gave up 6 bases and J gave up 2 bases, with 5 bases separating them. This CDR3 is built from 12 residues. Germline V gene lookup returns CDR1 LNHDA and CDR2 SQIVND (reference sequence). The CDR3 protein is CASRQGNQPQHF. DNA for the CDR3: TGTGCCAGTAGACAGGGCAATCAGCCCCAGCATTTT.

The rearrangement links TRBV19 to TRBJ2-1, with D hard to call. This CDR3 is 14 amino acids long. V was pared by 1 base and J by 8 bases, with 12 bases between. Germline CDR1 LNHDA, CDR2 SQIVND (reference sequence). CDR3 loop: CASSIGSHRYEQFF. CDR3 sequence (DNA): TGTGCCAGTAGTATAGGCTCTCACAGATATGAGCAGTTCTTC.

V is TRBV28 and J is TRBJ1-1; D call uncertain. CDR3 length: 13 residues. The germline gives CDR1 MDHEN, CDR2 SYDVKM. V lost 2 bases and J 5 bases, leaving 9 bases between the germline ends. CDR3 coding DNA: TGTGCCAGCAGTTTAGTAAGGTTGACTGAAGCTTTCTTT. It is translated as CASSLVRLTEAFF. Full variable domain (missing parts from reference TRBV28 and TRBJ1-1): DVKVTQSSRYLVKRTGEKVFLECVQDMDHENMFWYRQDPGLGLRLIYFSYDVKMKEKGDIPEGYSVSREKKERFSLILESASTNQTSMYLCASSLVRLTEAFFGQGTRLTVV.

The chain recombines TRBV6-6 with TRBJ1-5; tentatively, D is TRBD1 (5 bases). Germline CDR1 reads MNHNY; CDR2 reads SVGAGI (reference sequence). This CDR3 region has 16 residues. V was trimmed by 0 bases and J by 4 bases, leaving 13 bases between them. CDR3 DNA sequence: TGTGCCAGCAGTTACTCGCCAGGGCTACTTAATCAGCCCCAGCATTTT. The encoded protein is CASSYSPGLLNQPQHF.

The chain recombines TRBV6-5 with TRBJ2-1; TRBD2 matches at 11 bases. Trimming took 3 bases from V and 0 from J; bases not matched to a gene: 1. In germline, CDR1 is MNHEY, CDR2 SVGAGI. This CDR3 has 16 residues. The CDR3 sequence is CASSYTSGSSYNEQFF. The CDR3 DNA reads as TGTGCCAGCAGTTATACTAGCGGGAGCTCCTACAATGAGCAGTTCTTC.

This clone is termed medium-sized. CDR3 coding DNA: TGTGCCAGCAGTTTAGCGGGCGGCTCCTACGAGCAGTACTTC. This gives the protein CASSLAGGSYEQYF. The chain uses TRBV28 and TRBJ2-7, with D perhaps matching TRBD2 (5 bases). Germline values: CDR1 MDHEN, CDR2 SYDVKM. This CDR3 region has 14 residues. Trimming pared 2 bases from V and 0 bases from J, leaving 8 bases between.

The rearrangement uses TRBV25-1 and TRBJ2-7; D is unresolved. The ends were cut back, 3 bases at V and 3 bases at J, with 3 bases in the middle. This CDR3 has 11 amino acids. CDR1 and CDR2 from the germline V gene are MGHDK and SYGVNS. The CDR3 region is CASSDDYEQYF. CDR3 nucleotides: TGTGCCAGCAGTGATGACTACGAGCAGTACTTC.

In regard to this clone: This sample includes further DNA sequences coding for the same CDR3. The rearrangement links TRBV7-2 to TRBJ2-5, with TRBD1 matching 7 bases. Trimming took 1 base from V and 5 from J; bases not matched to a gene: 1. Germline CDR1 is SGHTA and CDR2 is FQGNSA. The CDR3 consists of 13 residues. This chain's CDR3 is CASSLVRGETQYF. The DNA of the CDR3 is TGTGCCAGCAGCTTAGTCAGGGGGGAGACCCAGTACTTC.

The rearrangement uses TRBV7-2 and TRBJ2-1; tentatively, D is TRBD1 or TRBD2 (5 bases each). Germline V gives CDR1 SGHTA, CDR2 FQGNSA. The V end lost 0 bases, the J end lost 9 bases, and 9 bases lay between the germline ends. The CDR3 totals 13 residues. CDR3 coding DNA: TGTGCCAGCAGCTTAGCTAGCGACAGTGAGCAGTTCTTC. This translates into CASSLASDSEQFF.

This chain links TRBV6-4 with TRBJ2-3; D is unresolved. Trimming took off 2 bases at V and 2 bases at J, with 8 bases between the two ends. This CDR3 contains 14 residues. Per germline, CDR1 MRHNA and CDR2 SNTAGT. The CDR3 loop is CASSDRAFTDTQYF. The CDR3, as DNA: TGTGCCAGCAGTGACCGAGCCTTCACAGATACGCAGTATTTT.

Written as DNA, the CDR3 is TGCGCCAGCAGCCCACCGGGACCAGGGACCTACGAGCAGTACTTC. Translating it yields CASSPPGPGTYEQYF. The J gene is TRBJ2-7, the V gene TRBV10-2; possibly TRBD1 or TRBD2 for D (5 bases each). V lost 6 bases to trimming and J lost 2 bases, with 17 bases between them. There are 15 residues in the CDR3. Germline-derived CDR1 and CDR2 are WSHSY and SAAADI.

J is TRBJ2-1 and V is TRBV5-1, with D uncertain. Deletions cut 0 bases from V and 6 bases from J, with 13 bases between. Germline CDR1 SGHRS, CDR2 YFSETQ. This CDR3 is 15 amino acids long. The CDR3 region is CASSLAGRGINEQFF. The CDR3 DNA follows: TGCGCCAGCAGCTTGGCCGGCCGCGGAATCAATGAGCAGTTCTTC. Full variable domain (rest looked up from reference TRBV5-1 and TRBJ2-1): KAGVTQTPRYLIKTRGQQVTLSCSPISGHRSVSWYQQTPGQGLQFLFEYFSETQRNKGNFPGRFSGRQFSNSRSEMNVSTLELGDSALYLCASSLAGRGINEQFFGPGTRLTVL.

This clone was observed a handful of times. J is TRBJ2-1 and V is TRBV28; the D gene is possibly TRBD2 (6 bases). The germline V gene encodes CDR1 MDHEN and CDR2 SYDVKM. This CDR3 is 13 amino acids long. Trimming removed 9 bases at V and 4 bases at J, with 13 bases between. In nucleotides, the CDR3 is TGTGCCAGTCGGCGGGATCAATACAATGAGCAGTTCTTC. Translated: CASRRDQYNEQFF.

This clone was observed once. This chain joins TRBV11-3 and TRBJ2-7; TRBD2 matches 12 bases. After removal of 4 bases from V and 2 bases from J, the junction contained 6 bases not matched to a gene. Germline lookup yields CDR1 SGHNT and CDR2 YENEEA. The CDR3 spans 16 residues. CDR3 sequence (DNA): TGTGCCAGCAGCTCCGGACTAGCGGGATCCCCCTACGAGCAGTACTTC. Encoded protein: CASSSGLAGSPYEQYF.

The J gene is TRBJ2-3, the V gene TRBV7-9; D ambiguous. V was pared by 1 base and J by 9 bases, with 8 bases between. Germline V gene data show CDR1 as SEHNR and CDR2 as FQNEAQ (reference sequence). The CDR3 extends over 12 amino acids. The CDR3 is CASSLVGRTQYF. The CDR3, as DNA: TGTGCCAGCAGCTTAGTGGGCAGAACGCAGTATTTT.

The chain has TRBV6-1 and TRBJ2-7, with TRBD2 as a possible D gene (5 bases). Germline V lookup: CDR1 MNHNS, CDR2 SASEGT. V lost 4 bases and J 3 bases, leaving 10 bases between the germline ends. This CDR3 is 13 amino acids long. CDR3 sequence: CASSVGVSYEQYF. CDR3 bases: TGTGCCAGCAGTGTGGGAGTGAGCTACGAGCAGTACTTC.